The T cell receptor (beta chain) under discussion was sequenced for a study of CD8+ T cells in alopecia areata. Findings and caveats of the study: The study also sequences resident alphabeta T cells of normal skin in scalp samples. Lesional scalp exceeded normal scalp in clonality, especially in alopecia totalis/universalis.

Peripheral blood and lesional scalp punch biopsies came from alopecia areata patients. Isolated RNA was reverse transcribed into cDNA used as the sequencing template. This table comes from immunoSEQ multiplex PCR, and its TCRdb copy is limited to in-frame clones, with some not included. The sample lists about 70,000 clones; about half were seen once. Comment on this clone: Its antigen is unidentified.

Trimming cost V 1 base and J 6 bases, with 12 bases left between them. Germline V CDR1 and CDR2: SNHLY, FYNNEI. CDR3 length: 14 residues. This chain uses TRBV2 with TRBJ1-1, with D tentatively TRBD1 (6 bases). This TCR was sampled from a human donor with alopecia areata. The sample here was CD8+ T cells sorted from blood, taken at week 0. CDR3 sequence: CASSEVGQGPEAFF. CDR3 coding DNA: TGTGCCAGCAGTGAAGTAGGGCAGGGGCCTGAAGCTTTCTTT. Together with reference TRBV2 and TRBJ1-1, the CDR3 gives the full variable domain: EPEVTQTPSHQVTQMGQEVILRCVPISNHLYFYWYRQILGQKVEFLVSFYNNEISEKSEIFDDQFSVERPDGSNFTLKIRSTKLEDSAMYFCASSEVGQGPEAFFGQGTRLTVV.